This T cell receptor (beta chain) derives from a study of shared clonotypes between healthy human individuals. Study-level results: Sharing across four donors was highest in naive CD4 (around 5%) and lowest in memory CD8 (roughly 0.4%). In general, naive subsets displayed greater estimated richness than memory subsets did.

Germline loops: CDR1 SGHDT, CDR2 YYEEEE. The CDR3 consists of 15 residues. V dropped 0 bases and J dropped 2; count of bases not matched to a gene: 3. The sample holds a few counts of this clone. What it recognizes is unknown. Deep was the level at which the assay was run. For every subset, genomic DNA was evenly distributed across several immunoSEQ plates. Here immunoSEQ multiplex PCR was the method, and the copy in TCRdb shows in-frame clones only, minus some. The sample includes about 79,000 clones, about 64% seen only once; the top ten take under 65%. The clonotype was recovered from a man aged 25-45 years in good health. This rearrangement joins TRBV5-6 to TRBJ2-7; 9 bases are shared with TRBD2. Material: memory CD8+ T cells sorted from blood. Regarding subset: CD45RO+ cells pooled with CCR7-negative TemRA cells. CDR3 sequence (DNA): TGTGCCAGCAGCTTGGGCACTAGCGGGCCCTACGAGCAGTACTTC. Protein sequence: CASSLGTSGPYEQYF.